This TCR beta chain was recorded in a study of Graves' ophthalmopathy and Graves' hyperthyroidism. Establishment of the diagnosis relied upon clinical symptoms, serum thyroxine, TRAb, thyroid ultrasound and orbital computed tomography. A word on this clonotype: Its specificity is not known.

The V end lost 6 bases, the J end lost 4 bases, and 17 bases lay between the germline ends. Germline V gene lookup returns CDR1 KGHDR and CDR2 SFDVKD. The CDR3 extends over 15 amino acids. The study's findings and limits: The model reached approximately 71% sensitivity and roughly 72% specificity for predicting ophthalmopathy progression. Thyroid clonotypes that were expanded above 0.001 frequency mostly also appeared in blood.

The sequenced template was RNA, covering the TCR beta CDR3 region. An opening RT-PCR round employed HTBI primers and preceded a second-round multiplex PCR. TCRdb re-called the multiplex PCR reads with MiXCR, one entry per CDR3 protein. This sample has around 1,200,000 distinct CDR3 sequences, with about 40% found just once. The sequence was collected from an adult man with Graves' hyperthyroidism. The sample was peripheral blood or thyroid tissue (not recorded which). The J gene is TRBJ2-5, the V gene TRBV24-1; D possibly matches TRBD1 or TRBD2 (7 bases each). DNA for the CDR3: TGTGCCACCAGTCCAACCAGGGGGGGTGGAGAGACCCAGTACTTC. It yields the protein CATSPTRGGGETQYF.